These T cell receptor beta chains were read from a single sample in a study of blood T cell repertoires in COVID-19. Sequenced by immunoSEQ multiplex PCR; TCRdb stores in-frame clones only, minus some. The sample includes more than 95,000 clones, around 85% seen only once; the top ten take roughly a sixth. The sample comprised peripheral blood. The receptor set was obtained from a man under 40 with COVID-19, enrolled during active disease. CDR3s include the opening cysteine and the closing phenylalanine or tryptophan. D genes are given only for firm matches. Clone size is given for some rows only: seen once, a few or many times, or a class if the clone is expanded.

d_gene	v_gene	abundance	j_gene	CDR3nt	CDR3aa
.	TRBV19	few	TRBJ1-5	TGTGCCAGTAGTATAGCTCGTGAGAATCAGCCCCAGCATTTT	CASSIARENQPQHF
.	TRBV7-9	.	TRBJ2-7	TGTGCCAGCAGCCTCGAGGATCGGGAGCAGTACTTC	CASSLEDREQYF
TRBD1	TRBV5-4	.	TRBJ2-2	TGTGCCAGCAGCTTGCTGGCAGGGGGCACCGGGGAGCTGTTTTTT	CASSLLAGGTGELFF
.	TRBV5-4	few	TRBJ1-1	TGTGCCAGCAGCTTGGACAAACAAGTCGGGGACACTGAAGCTTTCTTT	CASSLDKQVGDTEAFF
.	TRBV3-1/TRBV3-2	.	TRBJ2-2	TGTGCCAGCAGCCCCCTTGGCGGGACTAACACCGGGGAGCTGTTTTTT	CASSPLGGTNTGELFF
TRBD1	TRBV19	once	TRBJ1-1	TGTGCCAGTAGTAAGCTGACAGGGACTGAAGCTTTCTTT	CASSKLTGTEAFF
.	TRBV7-8	.	TRBJ1-6	TGTGCCAGCAGCCAGGCCCCGGGGGATTCACCCCTCCACTTT	CASSQAPGDSPLHF
TRBD1	TRBV19	.	TRBJ1-6	TGTGCCAGTAGCCTACAGGGGAGCAGATCACCCCTCCACTTT	CASSLQGSRSPLHF
TRBD2	TRBV7-8	.	TRBJ2-1	TGTGCCAGCAGCCTCCCAGGACTAGTAGATGAGCAGTTCTTC	CASSLPGLVDEQFF
.	TRBV11-2	.	TRBJ2-7	TGTGCCAGCAGCTTGGGGTATGCGGGTACCTACGAGCAGTACTTC	CASSLGYAGTYEQYF
TRBD1	TRBV18	few	TRBJ1-2	TGTGCCAGCTCACCACAGGACAGGGGTGGCTATGGCTACACCTTC	CASSPQDRGGYGYTF
.	TRBV4-1	once	TRBJ1-6	TGCGCCAGCAGCCAAACCCCAGGCGATTATAATTCACCCCTCCACTTT	CASSQTPGDYNSPLHF
.	TRBV29-1	.	TRBJ2-5	TGCAGCGCCTACCTACAAGAGACCCAGTACTTC	CSAYLQETQYF
.	TRBV2	.	TRBJ1-1	TGTGCCAGCAGTGAATACGGTTACACTGAAGCTTTCTTT	CASSEYGYTEAFF
.	TRBV29-1	.	TRBJ2-5	TGCAGCGTTCGCAGGGGCGGGGAGACCCAGTACTTC	CSVRRGGETQYF
.	TRBV27	once	TRBJ1-6	TGTGCCAGCAGTTTACAGAATTCACCCCTCCACTTT	CASSLQNSPLHF
TRBD1	TRBV10-3	.	TRBJ1-5	TGTGCCATCACGACAGGGCATCAGCCCCAGCATTTT	CAITTGHQPQHF
TRBD1	TRBV6-6	once	TRBJ1-2	TGTGCCAGCAGATACCTACAGGGGGGCTACACCTTC	CASRYLQGGYTF
TRBD1	TRBV6-5	.	TRBJ1-1	TGTGCCAGCACCAGGGACAGGGGCGCTGAAGCTTTCTTT	CASTRDRGAEAFF
TRBD1	TRBV9	.	TRBJ1-2	TGTGCCAGCAGCCCGGGGACAGGATTATTCTATGGCTACACCTTC	CASSPGTGLFYGYTF
.	TRBV24-1	.	TRBJ1-4	TGTGCCACCGCTTCCCAGGGTGGTGAAAAACTGTTTTTT	CATASQGGEKLFF
TRBD1	TRBV28	.	TRBJ1-2	TGTGCCAGCAGTTGGGGACAGGGGAGGTGGGGCTACACCTTC	CASSWGQGRWGYTF
TRBD1	TRBV9	.	TRBJ2-1	TGTGCCAGCAGCACCCCGGGGACAGGGGAGAATGAGCAGTTCTTC	CASSTPGTGENEQFF
.	TRBV5-4	.	TRBJ2-7	TGTGCCAGCAGCTTGGGAGTGCCCGTTAACGAGCAGTACTTC	CASSLGVPVNEQYF
TRBD2	TRBV5-8	few	TRBJ2-1	TGTGCCAGCAGCTCCACCGGGACTAGCGGGTGGAGCTCCTACAATGAGCAGTTCTTC	CASSSTGTSGWSSYNEQFF
TRBD2	TRBV4-1	.	TRBJ2-1	TGCGCCAGCAGCCAACGTTTAAGCACTAGCGGTTACAATGAGCAGTTCTTC	CASSQRLSTSGYNEQFF
.	TRBV27	.	TRBJ1-1	TGTGCCAGCAGTGCCCAGCGTTGGGGCGGAACTGAAGCTTTCTTT	CASSAQRWGGTEAFF
.	TRBV5-6	few	TRBJ2-7	TGTGCCAGCAGCGGCACAGTCGGCTACGAGCAGTACTTC	CASSGTVGYEQYF
.	TRBV6-5	.	TRBJ1-5	TGTGCCAGCAGTTACGTCCCAGGTCCGGATCAGCCCCAGCATTTT	CASSYVPGPDQPQHF
TRBD1	TRBV30	.	TRBJ2-5	TGTGCCTGGGGGACAGTTCACGAGACCCAGTACTTC	CAWGTVHETQYF
.	TRBV30	.	TRBJ2-7	TGTGCCTGGAGTGTAAGCAGGGGCGACGAGCAGTACTTC	CAWSVSRGDEQYF
.	TRBV11-2	.	TRBJ2-1	TGTGCCAGCAGCCCCTATCCGACAGTGCCCTACAATGAGCAGTTCTTC	CASSPYPTVPYNEQFF
TRBD1	TRBV29-1	.	TRBJ1-2	TGCAGCCACATCACCCGACAGGGAGTGAGTGGCTACACCTTC	CSHITRQGVSGYTF
.	TRBV19	.	TRBJ2-3	TGTGCCAGTAGTATTGGTCGGAGCACAGATACGCAGTATTTT	CASSIGRSTDTQYF
.	TRBV3-1/TRBV3-2	.	TRBJ2-1	TGTGCCAGCAGCCCTGGGGCCCTTGGCAATGAGCAGTTCTTC	CASSPGALGNEQFF
TRBD1	TRBV24-1	.	TRBJ2-1	TGTGCCACCAGTGTCTGGACAGGGGCCTACAATGAGCAGTTCTTC	CATSVWTGAYNEQFF
.	TRBV6-6	many	TRBJ1-1	TGTGCCAGCAGTTCGTGGTCCGGCACTGAAGCTTTCTTT	CASSSWSGTEAFF
TRBD2	TRBV5-1	.	TRBJ2-7	TGCGCCAGCAGCTTGGGTAGCGGGGGGGCCGCCTACGAGCAGTACTTC	CASSLGSGGAAYEQYF
.	TRBV18	few	TRBJ1-2	TGTGCCAGCTCACCACGGAGGGGTGACTATGGCTACACCTTC	CASSPRRGDYGYTF
.	TRBV2	.	TRBJ1-1	TGTGCCAGCAAACAACGGGGGGCGGACACTGAAGCTTTCTTT	CASKQRGADTEAFF
TRBD1	TRBV28	.	TRBJ2-1	TGTGCCAGCACCCTGGGGACAGGGAAGTTCTTC	CASTLGTGKFF
.	TRBV19	.	TRBJ1-1	TGTGCCAGTAGTATATCGGGGAACACTGAAGCTTTCTTT	CASSISGNTEAFF
TRBD2	TRBV6-5	.	TRBJ2-1	TGTGCCAGCATACCGGGACTAGCGGGAGTCGAGCAGTTCTTC	CASIPGLAGVEQFF
TRBD2	TRBV4-3	few	TRBJ2-6	TGCGCCAGCAGCCAGACTAGCGGCTCTGGGGCCAACGTCCTGACTTTC	CASSQTSGSGANVLTF